Below are 13 T cell receptor beta chains sequenced from a single sample in a study of blood T cell repertoires in COVID-19. TCRdb's table, derived via immunoSEQ multiplex PCR, lists solely in-frame clones and lacks some. The sample holds some 50,000 clones; roughly nine tenths are singletons and the top ten take 7% to 10%. The specimen sequenced was peripheral blood. Every receptor here comes from a woman in her sixties or seventies with active COVID-19.

The genes are TRBV5-1 and TRBJ1-1, with 7 bases identical to TRBD1. The CDR3 sequence is 15 residues long. With 4 bases clipped from V and 6 bases from J, the junction kept 12 bases outside the gene matches. The germline V gene has CDR1 SGHRS and CDR2 YFSETQ. The CDR3 is CASSPMTGTGAEAFF. The CDR3 DNA reads TGCGCCAGCAGCCCGATGACAGGGACCGGGGCTGAAGCTTTCTTT. Full variable domain (missing parts from reference TRBV5-1 and TRBJ1-1): KAGVTQTPRYLIKTRGQQVTLSCSPISGHRSVSWYQQTPGQGLQFLFEYFSETQRNKGNFPGRFSGRQFSNSRSEMNVSTLELGDSALYLCASSPMTGTGAEAFFGQGTRLTVV.

The rearrangement links TRBV6-5 to TRBJ2-7, with 7 bases lining up with TRBD1. V lost 6 bases, J lost 3 bases, and 11 bases stayed unmatched. Germline V CDR1 and CDR2: MNHEY, SVGAGI. CDR3 size: 15 residues. The CDR3 DNA follows: TGTGCCAGCAGGACAAGGGACAGCGCCTTCTACGAGCAGTACTTC. Encoded protein: CASRTRDSAFYEQYF.

This clone has more than one count but fewer than ten. The chain joins TRBV2 to TRBJ2-7; D may be TRBD2 (5 bases). This CDR3 spans 12 amino acids. V lost 7 bases, J lost 2 bases, and 9 bases lay in between. Germline V gives CDR1 SNHLY, CDR2 FYNNEI. The CDR3 reads CASIGEPYEQYF. The CDR3 DNA reads TGTGCCAGCATCGGGGAGCCCTACGAGCAGTACTTC. Variable domain in full (rest from reference TRBV2 and TRBJ2-7): EPEVTQTPSHQVTQMGQEVILRCVPISNHLYFYWYRQILGQKVEFLVSFYNNEISEKSEIFDDQFSVERPDGSNFTLKIRSTKLEDSAMYFCASIGEPYEQYFGPGTRLTVT.

The genes are TRBV9 and TRBJ1-1; TRBD1 matches at 9 bases. The trim removed 0 bases at V and 4 bases at J, leaving 7 bases unmatched. CDR3 size: 16 residues. The germline V gene has CDR1 SGDLS and CDR2 YYNGEE. This CDR3 reads CASSVEEGTGFTEAFF. The CDR3 region has the DNA TGTGCCAGCAGCGTAGAGGAGGGGACAGGGTTCACTGAAGCTTTCTTT.

The gene calls are TRBV4-1 and TRBJ2-1; D is perhaps TRBD1 (6 bases). Germline V lookup: CDR1 MGHRA, CDR2 YSYEKL. The CDR3 extends over 15 amino acids. Between the trimmed V and J ends, which lost 7 bases and 1 base, there was a span of 14 bases. The CDR3 region is CASTIGGASYNEQFF. In nucleotides, the CDR3 is TGCGCCAGCACCATAGGGGGTGCATCCTACAATGAGCAGTTCTTC.

The chain recombines TRBV18 with TRBJ2-2; TRBD2 might be the D (5 bases). The ends were cut back, 2 bases at V and 6 bases at J, with 10 bases in the middle. The length of the CDR3 is 14 residues. The germline V gene has CDR1 KGHSH and CDR2 LQKENI. CDR3 coding DNA: TGTGCCAGCTCACCATTACGGGGTTCCGGGGAGCTGTTTTTT. Translating gives CASSPLRGSGELFF.

The chain links TRBV9 to TRBJ1-5, with 9 bases identical to TRBD1. V trimming: 5 bases; J trimming: 7 bases; junction bases outside the gene matches: 7. Germline lookup yields CDR1 SGDLS and CDR2 YYNGEE. CDR3 size: 14 residues. The CDR3 nucleotides read TGTGCCAGCAGTGCAACAGGGGGCGGCCAGCCCCAGCATTTT. This encodes CASSATGGGQPQHF.

V gene TRBV4-1 combines with J gene TRBJ2-4, with TRBD2 matching 7 bases. Trimming at V came to 0 bases and at J to 2 bases, leaving 10 bases not matched to a gene. Germline-derived CDR1 and CDR2 are MGHRA and YSYEKL. The CDR3 is 18 residues long. The CDR3 is CASSQDPSRERSKNIQYF. CDR3 in DNA: TGCGCCAGCAGCCAAGATCCATCGCGGGAGCGGTCCAAAAACATTCAGTACTTC.

J is TRBJ2-7 and V is TRBV4-2, with D possibly being TRBD1 (7 bases). CDR1 and CDR2 from the germline V gene are LGHNA and YNFKEQ. The ends were cut back, 1 base at V and 1 base at J, with 23 bases in the middle. This CDR3 is 19 amino acids long. CDR3 amino acids: CASSQVGVTMTGTSYEQYF. As DNA, the CDR3 is TGTGCCAGCAGCCAAGTAGGAGTGACCATGACAGGGACTTCCTACGAGCAGTACTTC.

This chain connects TRBV5-1 to TRBJ1-4, with D hard to call. CDR1 is SGHRS and CDR2 is YFSETQ in the germline V gene. V shed 8 bases and J shed 4 bases, with 15 bases lying between them. The CDR3 runs 14 residues. CDR3 sequence (DNA): TGCGCCAGTAAGCAGGCAGTCGTTAATGAAAAACTGTTTTTT. Residues: CASKQAVVNEKLFF.

V usage is TRBV6-5 and J usage is TRBJ1-6, with D hard to call. Trimming removed 8 bases at V and 10 bases at J, with 9 bases between. Germline V CDR1 and CDR2: MNHEY, SVGAGI. CDR3 size: 11 residues. The CDR3 sequence is CASLENSPLHF. The DNA for the CDR3 is TGTGCCAGCTTAGAGAACTCACCCCTCCACTTT.

The V and J genes are TRBV5-1 and TRBJ2-7; 10 bases are shared with TRBD2. Germline V gene sequence: CDR1 SGHRS, CDR2 YFSETQ. The CDR3 runs 15 residues. The ends lost 6 bases at V and 2 bases at J; junction bases unmatched: 8. The DNA for the CDR3 is TGCGCCAGCAATCGGGGGACTAGCGCCACCTACGAGCAGTACTTC. Its protein is CASNRGTSATYEQYF.

J is TRBJ2-5 and V is TRBV24-1; D unresolved. Between the trimmed V and J ends, which lost 5 bases and 0 bases, there was a span of 6 bases. The V gene's germline CDR1 is KGHDR and CDR2 SFDVKD. This CDR3 comprises 13 residues. CDR3: CATSAEYQETQYF. CDR3 sequence (DNA): TGTGCCACCAGTGCCGAGTACCAAGAGACCCAGTACTTC.